What follows are 20 T cell receptor beta chains derived from one specimen sequenced in a study of T cells after yellow fever vaccination. TCRdb processed the 5' RACE reads anew with MiXCR; each CDR3 protein has one entry. The sample contains hundreds of thousands of distinct CDR3 sequences, around 12% of which appear only once. This specimen was PBMCs, taken on the day of the yellow fever booster vaccination. The receptor set was obtained from a man aged 25-45 years who received the YFV17D yellow fever vaccine.

The chain carries TRBV27 and TRBJ2-5; 12 bases are shared with TRBD2. The J segment lost 3 bases and the V segment lost 8 bases, leaving 13 bases of the junction unmatched. The CDR3 covers 17 residues. The germline V gene encodes CDR1 MNHEY and CDR2 SMNVEV (reference sequence). The CDR3 region is CASGSSPTSGSKETQYF. The CDR3 DNA is TGTGCCAGCGGATCCTCTCCGACTAGCGGGAGTAAAGAGACCCAGTACTTC.

The genes are TRBV6-6 and TRBJ2-7; D remains unclear. The CDR3 consists of 13 residues. Germline loops: CDR1 MNHNY, CDR2 SVGAGI (reference sequence). The CDR3 region is CASRGRVSYEQYF. CDR3 coding DNA: TGTGCTAGCCGAGGTAGAGTTTCCTACGAGCAGTACTTC.

The chain has TRBV3-1 and TRBJ2-7; perhaps D is TRBD1 or TRBD2 (6 bases each). With 2 bases removed from V and 5 bases from J, the gap between germline ends came to 13 bases. CDR3 size: 14 residues. Germline V gives CDR1 LGHDT, CDR2 YNNKEL (reference sequence). The CDR3 spells CASSQRFRGDEQYF. CDR3 in DNA: TGTGCCAGCAGCCAAAGGTTTAGGGGGGACGAGCAGTACTTC.

Only a few counts were recorded for this clonotype. V and J are TRBV19 and TRBJ1-2; D is unresolved. The CDR3 loop spans 13 amino acids. Germline assignment: CDR1 LNHDA and CDR2 SQIVND (reference sequence). The V gene lost 3 bases and the J gene lost 2 bases, with 7 bases spanning the gap. The CDR3: CASSILANYGYTF. The CDR3 coding sequence is TGTGCCAGTAGTATTCTGGCCAACTATGGCTACACCTTC.

The chain carries TRBV7-2 and TRBJ2-5; 12 bases agree with TRBD2. CDR1 SGHTA and CDR2 FQGNSA come from the germline V gene. J gave up 5 bases and V 8 bases, and 9 bases lay outside the gene matches. The CDR3 extends over 15 amino acids. The CDR3: CASSASGRAGETQYF. The CDR3 DNA reads as TGTGCCAGCTCGGCTAGCGGGAGGGCCGGGGAGACCCAGTACTTC.

There are a few counts of this clonotype. This chain connects TRBV24-1 to TRBJ2-7, with 9 bases fitting TRBD1. Trimming cost V 4 bases and J 3 bases; bases outside gene matches: 6. Germline V gene lookup returns CDR1 KGHDR and CDR2 SFDVKD. The length of the CDR3 is 15 residues. The CDR3, as DNA: TGTGCCACCAGTGACCCCGGACAGGGGAACTACGAGCAGTACTTC. Its translation is CATSDPGQGNYEQYF.

The rearrangement uses TRBV18 and TRBJ2-2; 8 bases match TRBD2. This CDR3 has 16 residues. The V gene's germline CDR1 is KGHSH and CDR2 LQKENI. V shed 8 bases, J shed 1 base, and the junction held 9 bases outside the gene matches. The CDR3: CASASGGSKNTGELFF. CDR3 DNA sequence: TGTGCCAGCGCCAGCGGGGGTAGCAAGAACACCGGGGAGCTGTTTTTT.

The chain links TRBV28 to TRBJ2-5; a possible D gene is TRBD2 (6 bases). This CDR3 comprises 14 residues. Deletions cut 2 bases from V and 5 bases from J, with 12 bases between. Germline CDR1 and CDR2: MDHEN and SYDVKM. As DNA, the CDR3 is TGTGCCAGCAGTTTAGGAGGGCCGACTGAGACCCAGTACTTC. Translating gives CASSLGGPTETQYF.

This clonotype was seen only a few times. The chain combines TRBV12-3 or TRBV12-4 with TRBJ2-3, with D maybe TRBD2 (6 bases). The CDR3 runs to 14 residues. V was pared by 7 bases and J by 1 base, with 12 bases between. The CDR3 nucleotides are TGTGCCAGCACCTTCTCTAGCGGCACAGATACGCAGTATTTT. Translation gives CASTFSSGTDTQYF.

The rearrangement links TRBV5-6 to TRBJ1-6; D remains ambiguous. Germline V gene data show CDR1 as SGHDT and CDR2 as YYEEEE. V was shortened by 2 bases and J by 1 base, with 13 bases between the two germline ends. This CDR3 spans 17 amino acids. CDR3 DNA: TGTGCCAGCAGCTTAGGACCACCCGGGTCCTATAATTCACCCCTCCACTTT. Translating gives CASSLGPPGSYNSPLHF.

This clonotype came up a few times. The chain recombines TRBV7-9 with TRBJ2-7; D is unclear. Trimming took off 4 bases at V and 9 bases at J, with 13 bases between the two ends. The CDR3 is 12 residues long. From germline, CDR1 is SEHNR and CDR2 FQNEAQ (reference sequence). CDR3 protein: CASSSREPGQYF. CDR3 nucleotide sequence: TGTGCCAGCAGCTCCCGAGAACCCGGGCAGTACTTC.

This clonotype was observed a few times. The rearrangement links TRBV6-1 to TRBJ1-6; no definite D call. Deletions cut 6 bases from V and 4 bases from J, with 16 bases between. CDR1 is MNHNS and CDR2 is SASEGT in the germline V gene. The length of the CDR3 is 16 residues. The CDR3 here is CASRRDPTLYNSPLHF. For the CDR3, the DNA is TGTGCCAGCAGACGCGACCCGACACTTTATAATTCACCCCTCCACTTT.

The chain uses TRBV28 and TRBJ2-3, with 9 bases matching TRBD2. Looked up from germline, CDR1 is MDHEN and CDR2 is SYDVKM. The J segment lost 3 bases and the V segment lost 7 bases, leaving 11 bases of the junction unmatched. This CDR3 has 16 residues. CDR3 sequence reads: CASISGIAGVTDTQYF. The CDR3 DNA reads as TGTGCCAGCATAAGCGGTATAGCGGGAGTTACAGATACGCAGTATTTT.

The chain carries TRBV6-5 and TRBJ2-1; tentatively, D is TRBD2 (6 bases). CDR1 and CDR2 from the germline V gene are MNHEY and SVGAGI. V dropped 0 bases and J dropped 7 bases, with 13 bases sitting between them. The CDR3 runs to 15 residues. CDR3 coding DNA: TGTGCCAGCAGTTACTCATTCGGGGGTCGAAATGAGCAGTTCTTC. It specifies CASSYSFGGRNEQFF.

J is TRBJ2-5 and V is TRBV7-2, with D maybe TRBD2 (6 bases). Between the trimmed V and J ends, which lost 4 bases and 3 bases, there was a span of 12 bases. Germline V gives CDR1 SGHTA, CDR2 FQGNSA. The CDR3 is made up of 14 amino acids. CDR3 in DNA: TGTGCCAGCAGCTATCTGGGGGGTGAAGAGACCCAGTACTTC. This codes for CASSYLGGEETQYF.

The chain uses TRBV29-1 and TRBJ1-1, with D unresolved. Between the trimmed V and J ends, which lost 4 bases and 1 base, there was a span of 10 bases. The length of the CDR3 is 13 residues. Germline V gene sequence: CDR1 SQVTM, CDR2 ANQGSEA. The DNA for the CDR3 is TGCAGCGTTGCCCTGGCGGCGAACACTGAAGCTTTCTTT. Its translation: CSVALAANTEAFF.

This clonotype was observed a handful of times. The rearrangement links TRBV20-1 to TRBJ2-2; 11 nucleotides agree with TRBD2. This CDR3 has 17 residues. Germline values: CDR1 DFQATT, CDR2 SNEGSKA (reference sequence). J gave up 0 bases and V 3 bases, and 6 bases lay outside the gene matches. CDR3 region: CSARASGRTANTGELFF. Written as DNA, the CDR3 is TGCAGTGCTAGGGCTAGCGGGAGGACAGCGAACACCGGGGAGCTGTTTTTT.

The table lists this clonotype with a few counts. V gene TRBV5-1 combines with J gene TRBJ2-1; 9 bases are a match to TRBD2. J gave up 2 bases and V 4 bases, and 10 bases lay outside the gene matches. In germline, CDR1 is SGHRS, CDR2 YFSETQ. This CDR3 comprises 17 residues. The CDR3 sequence is CASSPRSSGIPYNEQFF. CDR3 nucleotides: TGCGCCAGCAGCCCCCGATCTAGCGGGATCCCCTACAATGAGCAGTTCTTC.

The chain carries TRBV27 and TRBJ1-6; 7 bases match TRBD1. V was pared by 4 bases and J by 9 bases, with 9 bases of the junction left unmatched. This CDR3 is 15 amino acids long. Per the germline V gene, CDR1 is MNHEY and CDR2 is SMNVEV (reference sequence). The CDR3 region is CASSSNQGEASPLHF. The CDR3 bases are TGTGCCAGCAGTTCCAACCAGGGGGAGGCTTCACCCCTCCACTTT.

A few counts support this clonotype. This chain connects TRBV6-5 to TRBJ2-7; 7 bases are a match to TRBD1. The V segment lost 4 bases and the J segment 5 bases; nucleotides outside the gene matches: 11. There are 15 residues in the CDR3. The germline V gene encodes CDR1 MNHEY and CDR2 SVGAGI. CDR3 DNA sequence: TGTGCCAGCAGTTTAACGGGACAGTCCCTCCACGAGCAGTACTTC. This gives the protein CASSLTGQSLHEQYF.